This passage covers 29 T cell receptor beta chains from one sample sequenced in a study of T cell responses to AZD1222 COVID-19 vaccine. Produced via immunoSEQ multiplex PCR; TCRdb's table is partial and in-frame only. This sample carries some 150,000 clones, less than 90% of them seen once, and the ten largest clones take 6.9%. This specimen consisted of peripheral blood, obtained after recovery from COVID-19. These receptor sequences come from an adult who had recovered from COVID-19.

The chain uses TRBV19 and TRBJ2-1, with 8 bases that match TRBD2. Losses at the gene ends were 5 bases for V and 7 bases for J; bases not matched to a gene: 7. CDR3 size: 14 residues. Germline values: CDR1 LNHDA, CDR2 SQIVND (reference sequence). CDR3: CASSAWTSRNEQFF. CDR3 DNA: TGTGCCAGTAGTGCATGGACTAGCCGTAATGAGCAGTTCTTC.

CDR3 bases: TGTGCCAGCAGCTTAGTAAGCGGGAGGGCCTACGAGCAGTACTTC. Translating it yields CASSLVSGRAYEQYF. The chain is built from TRBV7-9 and TRBJ2-7, with 10 nucleotides matching TRBD2. Germline V gene data show CDR1 as SEHNR and CDR2 as FQNEAQ (reference sequence). V was clipped by 1 base and J by 2 bases; unmatched bases: 2. This CDR3 has 15 residues.

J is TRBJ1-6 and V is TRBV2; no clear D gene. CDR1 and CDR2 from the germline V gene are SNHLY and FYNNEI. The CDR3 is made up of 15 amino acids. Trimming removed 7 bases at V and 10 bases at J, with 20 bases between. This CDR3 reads CASNPTGGPGSPLHF. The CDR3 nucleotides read TGTGCCAGCAACCCCACGGGAGGGCCCGGGTCACCCCTCCACTTT.

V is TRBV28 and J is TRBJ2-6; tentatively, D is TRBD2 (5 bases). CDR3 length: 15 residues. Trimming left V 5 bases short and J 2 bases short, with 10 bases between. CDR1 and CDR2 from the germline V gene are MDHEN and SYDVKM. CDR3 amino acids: CASSLLRAGANVLTF. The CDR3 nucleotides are TGTGCCAGCAGTCTACTGCGGGCTGGGGCCAACGTCCTGACTTTC.

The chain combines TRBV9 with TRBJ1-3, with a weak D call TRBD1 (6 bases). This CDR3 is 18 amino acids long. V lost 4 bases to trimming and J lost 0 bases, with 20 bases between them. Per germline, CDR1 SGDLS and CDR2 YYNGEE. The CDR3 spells CASSTGLGPNFSGNTIYF. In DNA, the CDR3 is TGTGCCAGCAGCACAGGGCTGGGACCGAACTTCTCTGGAAACACCATATATTTT. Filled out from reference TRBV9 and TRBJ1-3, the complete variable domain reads DSGVTQTPKHLITATGQRVTLRCSPRSGDLSVYWYQQSLDQGLQFLIQYYNGEERAKGNILERFSAQQFPDLHSELNLSSLELGDSALYFCASSTGLGPNFSGNTIYFGEGSWLTVV.

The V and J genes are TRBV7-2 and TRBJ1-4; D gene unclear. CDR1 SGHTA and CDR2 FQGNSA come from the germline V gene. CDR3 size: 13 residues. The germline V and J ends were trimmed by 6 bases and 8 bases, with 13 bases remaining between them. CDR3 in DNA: TGTGCCAGCAGAGTGACAATGGGGGAAAAACTGTTTTTT. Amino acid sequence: CASRVTMGEKLFF.

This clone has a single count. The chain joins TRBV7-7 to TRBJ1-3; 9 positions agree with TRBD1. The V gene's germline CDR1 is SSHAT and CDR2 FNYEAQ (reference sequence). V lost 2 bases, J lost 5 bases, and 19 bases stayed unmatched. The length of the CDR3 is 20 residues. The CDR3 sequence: CASSLLNRDRVIAIRNTIYF. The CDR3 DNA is TGTGCCAGCAGCTTACTGAACCGGGACAGGGTCATAGCAATTCGAAACACCATATATTTT.

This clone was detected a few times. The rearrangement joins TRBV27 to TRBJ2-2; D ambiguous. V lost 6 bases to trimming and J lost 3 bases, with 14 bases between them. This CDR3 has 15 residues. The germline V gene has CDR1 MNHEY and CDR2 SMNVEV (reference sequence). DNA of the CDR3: TGTGCCAGCAGACTACGGACCGGCTACACCGGGGAGCTGTTTTTT. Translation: CASRLRTGYTGELFF.

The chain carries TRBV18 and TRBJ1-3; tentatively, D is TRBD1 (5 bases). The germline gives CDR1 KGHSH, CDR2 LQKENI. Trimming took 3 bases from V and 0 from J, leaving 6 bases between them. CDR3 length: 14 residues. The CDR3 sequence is CASSPGVSGNTIYF. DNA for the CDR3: TGTGCCAGCTCACCGGGGGTCTCTGGAAACACCATATATTTT.

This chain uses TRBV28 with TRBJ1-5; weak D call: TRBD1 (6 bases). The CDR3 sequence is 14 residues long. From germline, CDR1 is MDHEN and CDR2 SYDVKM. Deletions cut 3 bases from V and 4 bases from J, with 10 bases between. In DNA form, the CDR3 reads TGTGCCAGCAGTTTCGGACAGTTGAATCAGCCCCAGCATTTT. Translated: CASSFGQLNQPQHF.

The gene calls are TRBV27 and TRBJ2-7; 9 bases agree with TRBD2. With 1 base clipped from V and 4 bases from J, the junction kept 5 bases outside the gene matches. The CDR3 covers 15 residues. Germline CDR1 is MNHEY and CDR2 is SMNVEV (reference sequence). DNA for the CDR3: TGTGCCAGCAGTTTATTAGCGGGGGCCATTTACGAGCAGTACTTC. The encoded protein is CASSLLAGAIYEQYF.

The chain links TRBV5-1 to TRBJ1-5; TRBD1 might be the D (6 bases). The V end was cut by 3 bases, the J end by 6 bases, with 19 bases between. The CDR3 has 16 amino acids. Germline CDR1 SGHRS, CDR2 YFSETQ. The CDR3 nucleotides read TGCGCCAGCAGCTGGGGGCCGGGAACGGAGGGTCAGCCCCAGCATTTT. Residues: CASSWGPGTEGQPQHF.

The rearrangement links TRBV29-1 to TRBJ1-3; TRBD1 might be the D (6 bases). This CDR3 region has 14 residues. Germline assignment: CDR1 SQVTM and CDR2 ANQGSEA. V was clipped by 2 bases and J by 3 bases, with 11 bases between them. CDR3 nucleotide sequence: TGCAGCGTTGAAACAGGGCAGGTTGGAAACACCATATATTTT. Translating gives CSVETGQVGNTIYF.

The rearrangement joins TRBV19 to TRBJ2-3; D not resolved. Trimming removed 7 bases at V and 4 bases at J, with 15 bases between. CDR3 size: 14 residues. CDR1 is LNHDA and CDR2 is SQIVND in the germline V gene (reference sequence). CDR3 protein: CASNPQPTADTQYF. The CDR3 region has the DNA TGTGCCAGTAACCCCCAGCCGACGGCAGATACGCAGTATTTT.

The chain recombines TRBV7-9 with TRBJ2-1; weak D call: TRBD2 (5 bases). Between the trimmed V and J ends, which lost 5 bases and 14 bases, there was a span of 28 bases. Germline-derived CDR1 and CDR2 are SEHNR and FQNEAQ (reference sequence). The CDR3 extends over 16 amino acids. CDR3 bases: TGTGCCAGCAGCCCGAGGGCTTTAGGATTTGCGCTGGTGGAGTTCTTC. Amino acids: CASSPRALGFALVEFF.

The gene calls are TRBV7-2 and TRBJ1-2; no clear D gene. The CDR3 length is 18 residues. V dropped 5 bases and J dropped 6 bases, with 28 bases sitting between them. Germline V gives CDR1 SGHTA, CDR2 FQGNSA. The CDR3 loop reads CASSPGPGLSQALHGYTF. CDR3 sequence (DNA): TGTGCCAGCAGCCCCGGACCCGGGCTCAGCCAGGCCCTCCATGGCTACACCTTC.

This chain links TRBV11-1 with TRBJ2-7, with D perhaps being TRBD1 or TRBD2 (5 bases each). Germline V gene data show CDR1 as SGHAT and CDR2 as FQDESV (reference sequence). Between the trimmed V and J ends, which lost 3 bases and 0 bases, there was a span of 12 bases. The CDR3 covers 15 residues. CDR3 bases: TGTGCCAGCAGCTTGAGGGACGGAGTCTCCTACGAGCAGTACTTC. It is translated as CASSLRDGVSYEQYF. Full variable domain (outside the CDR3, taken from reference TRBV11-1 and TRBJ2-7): EAEVAQSPRYKITEKSQAVAFWCDPISGHATLYWYRQILGQGPELLVQFQDESVVDDSQLPKDRFSAERLKGVDSTLKIQPAELGDSAMYLCASSLRDGVSYEQYFGPGTRLTVT.

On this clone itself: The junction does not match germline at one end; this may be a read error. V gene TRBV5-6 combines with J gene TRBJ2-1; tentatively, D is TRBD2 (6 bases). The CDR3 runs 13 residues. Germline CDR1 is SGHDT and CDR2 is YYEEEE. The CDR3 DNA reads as TGTGCCAGCAGCTTGTCGGACTACTATGAGCAGTTCTTC. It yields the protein CASSLSDYYEQFF.

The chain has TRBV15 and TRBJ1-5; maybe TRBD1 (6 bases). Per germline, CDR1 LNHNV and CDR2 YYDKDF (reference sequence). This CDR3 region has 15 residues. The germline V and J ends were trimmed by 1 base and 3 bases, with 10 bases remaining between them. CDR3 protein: CATSRVGQNNQPQHF. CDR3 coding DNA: TGTGCCACCAGCAGAGTAGGACAGAACAATCAGCCCCAGCATTTT. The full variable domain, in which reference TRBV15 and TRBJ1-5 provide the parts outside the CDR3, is DAMVIQNPRYQVTQFGKPVTLSCSQTLNHNVMYWYQQKSSQAPKLLFHYYDKDFNNEADTPDNFQSRRPNTSFCFLDIRSPGLGDTAMYLCATSRVGQNNQPQHFGDGTRLSIL.

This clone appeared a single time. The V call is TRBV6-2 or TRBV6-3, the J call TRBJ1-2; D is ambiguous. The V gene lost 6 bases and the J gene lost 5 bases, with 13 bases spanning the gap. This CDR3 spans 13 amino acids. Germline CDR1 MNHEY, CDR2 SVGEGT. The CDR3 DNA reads TGTGCCAGCAGCCCCAACTCCCCGTATGGCTACACCTTC. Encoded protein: CASSPNSPYGYTF.

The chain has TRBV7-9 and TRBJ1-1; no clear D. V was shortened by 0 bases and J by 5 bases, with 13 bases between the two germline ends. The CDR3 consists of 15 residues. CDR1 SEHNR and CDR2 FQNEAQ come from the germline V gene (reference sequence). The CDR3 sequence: CASSLADGSGTEAFF. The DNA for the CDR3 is TGTGCCAGCAGCTTAGCCGACGGCTCGGGGACTGAAGCTTTCTTT.

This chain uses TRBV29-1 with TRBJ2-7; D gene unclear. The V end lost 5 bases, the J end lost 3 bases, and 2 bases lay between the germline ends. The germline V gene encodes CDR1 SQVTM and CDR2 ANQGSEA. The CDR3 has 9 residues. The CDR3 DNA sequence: TGCAGCGTTCGCTACGAGCAGTACTTC. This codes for CSVRYEQYF.

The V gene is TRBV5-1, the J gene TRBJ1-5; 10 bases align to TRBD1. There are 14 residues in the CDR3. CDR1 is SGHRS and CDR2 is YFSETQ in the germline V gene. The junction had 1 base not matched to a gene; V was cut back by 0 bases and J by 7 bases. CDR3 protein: CASSLGTGGQPQHF. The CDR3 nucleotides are TGCGCCAGCAGCTTGGGGACAGGGGGGCAGCCCCAGCATTTT. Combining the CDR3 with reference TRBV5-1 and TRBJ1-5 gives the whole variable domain KAGVTQTPRYLIKTRGQQVTLSCSPISGHRSVSWYQQTPGQGLQFLFEYFSETQRNKGNFPGRFSGRQFSNSRSEMNVSTLELGDSALYLCASSLGTGGQPQHFGDGTRLSIL.

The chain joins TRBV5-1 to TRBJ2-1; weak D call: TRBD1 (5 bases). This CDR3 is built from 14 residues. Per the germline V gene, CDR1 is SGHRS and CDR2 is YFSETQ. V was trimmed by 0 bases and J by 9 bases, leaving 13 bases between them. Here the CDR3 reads CASSLGEGAGEQFF. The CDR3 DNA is TGCGCCAGCAGCTTGGGGGAAGGGGCAGGTGAGCAGTTCTTC.

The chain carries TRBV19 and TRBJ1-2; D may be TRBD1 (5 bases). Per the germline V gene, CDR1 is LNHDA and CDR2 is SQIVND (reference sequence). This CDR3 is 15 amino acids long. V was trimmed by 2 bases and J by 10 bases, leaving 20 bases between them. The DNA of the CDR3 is TGTGCCAGTAGTATAAAGGGGCAGGGACTTTTTACCTACACCTTC. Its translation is CASSIKGQGLFTYTF.

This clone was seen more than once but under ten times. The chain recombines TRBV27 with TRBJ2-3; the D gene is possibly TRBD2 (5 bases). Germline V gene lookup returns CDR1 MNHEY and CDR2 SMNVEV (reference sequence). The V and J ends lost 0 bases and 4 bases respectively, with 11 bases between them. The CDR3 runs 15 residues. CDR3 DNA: TGTGCCAGCAGTTTATCGTCGGGATCAGCAGATACGCAGTATTTT. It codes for CASSLSSGSADTQYF.

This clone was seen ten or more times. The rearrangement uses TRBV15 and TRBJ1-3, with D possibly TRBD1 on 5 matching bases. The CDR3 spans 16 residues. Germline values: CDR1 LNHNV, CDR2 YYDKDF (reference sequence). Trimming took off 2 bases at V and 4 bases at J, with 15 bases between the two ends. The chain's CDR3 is CATSRPQEGSGNTIYF. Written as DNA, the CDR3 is TGTGCCACCAGCAGACCCCAGGAGGGGTCAGGAAACACCATATATTTT.

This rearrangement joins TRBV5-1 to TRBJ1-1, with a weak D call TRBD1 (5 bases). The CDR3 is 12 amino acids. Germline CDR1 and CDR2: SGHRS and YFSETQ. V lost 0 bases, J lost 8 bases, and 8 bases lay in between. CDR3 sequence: CASSLEGPEAFF. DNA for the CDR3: TGCGCCAGCAGCTTGGAGGGGCCCGAAGCTTTCTTT.

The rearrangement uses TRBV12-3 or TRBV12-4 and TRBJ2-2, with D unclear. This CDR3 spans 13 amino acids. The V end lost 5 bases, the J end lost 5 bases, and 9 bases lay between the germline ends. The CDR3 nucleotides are TGTGCCAGCAGTGTTATCACTACCGGGGAGCTGTTTTTT. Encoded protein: CASSVITTGELFF.